These 7 T cell receptor beta chains came from one sample sequenced in a study of T cell changes during pregnancy in multiple sclerosis. Method: immunoSEQ multiplex PCR; TCRdb's copy keeps in-frame clones and lacks some. The table has more than 20,000 clones, 90% to 95% seen once. The sample in question was CD8+ T cells from peripheral blood mononuclear cells, obtained in the third trimester of pregnancy. These receptor sequences come from a female donor with multiple sclerosis, enrolled in a pregnancy study.

The chain has TRBV5-1 and TRBJ2-1; 10 nucleotides agree with TRBD1. The CDR3 is 16 residues long. Germline assignment: CDR1 SGHRS and CDR2 YFSETQ. Trimming cost V 0 bases and J 2 bases; bases outside gene matches: 2. CDR3 loop: CASSLEGTGAYNEQFF. CDR3 nucleotide sequence: TGCGCCAGCAGCTTGGAAGGGACAGGGGCCTACAATGAGCAGTTCTTC.

CDR3 residues: CASTSGAGEQFF. CDR3 nucleotides: TGTGCCAGCACCAGCGGGGCGGGTGAGCAGTTCTTC. The chain has TRBV16 and TRBJ2-1; TRBD2 aligns across 7 bases. The CDR3 extends over 12 amino acids. J gave up 9 bases and V 7 bases, and 6 bases lay outside the gene matches. Per the germline V gene, CDR1 is KGHSY and CDR2 is FQNENV.

This sequence joins TRBV11-3 and TRBJ1-2; TRBD1 agrees at 7 bases. The ends lost 4 bases at V and 7 bases at J; junction bases unmatched: 15. There are 16 residues in the CDR3. Germline V CDR1 and CDR2: SGHNT, YENEEA. The CDR3 DNA reads TGTGCCAGCAGCTCGGGACAGAACGTGGCTGCGCGTGGCTACACCTTC. This translates into CASSSGQNVAARGYTF.

This clone appeared a single time. This chain connects TRBV15 to TRBJ1-5, with a possible D match to TRBD1 (5 bases). Germline V gene data show CDR1 as LNHNV and CDR2 as YYDKDF (reference sequence). V lost 5 bases and J lost 0, with 11 bases in between. There are 15 residues in the CDR3. The CDR3 loop is CATSSGQYSNQPQHF. CDR3 nucleotide sequence: TGTGCCACCAGCTCCGGACAATATAGCAATCAGCCCCAGCATTTT.

The CDR3 sequence is CASSWTSLNEQFF. The CDR3 DNA follows: TGTGCCAGCAGTTGGACTAGTCTAAATGAGCAGTTCTTC. The V and J genes are TRBV27 and TRBJ2-1, with 7 bases matching TRBD2. The CDR3 covers 13 residues. CDR1 and CDR2 (germline): MNHEY, SMNVEV (reference sequence). V dropped 4 bases and J dropped 7; count of bases not matched to a gene: 4.

This clone was seen more than once but under ten times. The V call is TRBV15, the J call TRBJ2-3; maybe TRBD2 (7 bases). The germline V and J ends were trimmed by 5 bases and 7 bases, with 16 bases remaining between them. The CDR3 extends over 14 amino acids. Per the germline V gene, CDR1 is LNHNV and CDR2 is YYDKDF (reference sequence). CDR3 residues: CATSLYRGANTQYF. The DNA of the CDR3 is TGTGCCACCAGCCTCTACCGGGGGGCCAATACGCAGTATTTT.

For the CDR3, the DNA is TGTGCCTGGAGTGGGGGGCCAGATACGCAGTATTTT. Amino acids: CAWSGGPDTQYF. The V and J genes are TRBV30 and TRBJ2-3; tentative D call: TRBD1 (6 bases). V lost 1 base and J lost 4, with 6 bases in between. This CDR3 has 12 amino acids. Per the germline V gene, CDR1 is GTSNPN and CDR2 is SVGIG (reference sequence).